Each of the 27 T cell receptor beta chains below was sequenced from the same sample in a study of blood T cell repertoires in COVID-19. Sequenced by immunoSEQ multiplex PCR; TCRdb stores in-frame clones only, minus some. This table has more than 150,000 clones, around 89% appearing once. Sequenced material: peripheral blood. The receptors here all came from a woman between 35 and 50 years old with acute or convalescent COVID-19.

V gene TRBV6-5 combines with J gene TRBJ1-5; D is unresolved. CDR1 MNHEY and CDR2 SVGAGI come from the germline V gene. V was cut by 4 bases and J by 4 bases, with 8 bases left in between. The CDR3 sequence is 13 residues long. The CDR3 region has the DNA TGTGCCAGCAGTTCCATCGGGAATCAGCCCCAGCATTTT. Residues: CASSSIGNQPQHF.

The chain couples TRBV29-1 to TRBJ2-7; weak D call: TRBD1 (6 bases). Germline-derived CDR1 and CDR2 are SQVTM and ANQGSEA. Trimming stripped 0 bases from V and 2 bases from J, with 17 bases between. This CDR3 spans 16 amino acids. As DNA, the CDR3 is TGCAGCGTTGAAGAACTCACAGGGCCCACGGCCTACGAGCAGTACTTC. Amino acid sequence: CSVEELTGPTAYEQYF.

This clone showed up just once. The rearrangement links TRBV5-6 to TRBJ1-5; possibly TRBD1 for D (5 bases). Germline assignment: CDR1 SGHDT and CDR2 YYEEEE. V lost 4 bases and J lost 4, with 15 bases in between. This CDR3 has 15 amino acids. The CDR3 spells CASSLSRVGNQPQHF. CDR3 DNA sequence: TGTGCCAGCAGCCTAAGCAGGGTCGGTAATCAGCCCCAGCATTTT.

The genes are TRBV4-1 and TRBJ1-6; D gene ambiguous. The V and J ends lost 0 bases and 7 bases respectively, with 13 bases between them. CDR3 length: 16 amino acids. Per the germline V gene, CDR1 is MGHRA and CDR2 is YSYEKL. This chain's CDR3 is CASSQEFAGSNSPLHF. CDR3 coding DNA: TGCGCCAGCAGCCAAGAATTTGCGGGGTCGAATTCACCCCTCCACTTT.

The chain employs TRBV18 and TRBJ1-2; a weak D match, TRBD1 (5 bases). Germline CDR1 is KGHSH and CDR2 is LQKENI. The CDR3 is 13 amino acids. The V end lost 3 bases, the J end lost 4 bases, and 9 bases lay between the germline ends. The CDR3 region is CASSPDSVYGYTF. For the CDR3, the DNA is TGTGCCAGCTCACCCGACAGCGTCTATGGCTACACCTTC.

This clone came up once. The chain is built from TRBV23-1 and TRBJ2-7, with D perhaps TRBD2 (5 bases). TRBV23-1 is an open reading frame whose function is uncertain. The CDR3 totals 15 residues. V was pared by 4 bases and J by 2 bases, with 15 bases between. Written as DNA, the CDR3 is TGCGCCAGCAGTCTTACAGCGGAGTCTACCTACGAGCAGTACTTC. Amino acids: CASSLTAESTYEQYF.

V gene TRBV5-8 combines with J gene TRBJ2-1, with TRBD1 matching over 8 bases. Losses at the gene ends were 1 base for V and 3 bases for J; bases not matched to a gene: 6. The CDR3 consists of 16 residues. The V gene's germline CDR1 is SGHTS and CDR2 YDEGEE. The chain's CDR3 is CASSLSLTGGYNEQFF. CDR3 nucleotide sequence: TGTGCCAGCAGCTTGTCCCTCACAGGGGGCTACAATGAGCAGTTCTTC.

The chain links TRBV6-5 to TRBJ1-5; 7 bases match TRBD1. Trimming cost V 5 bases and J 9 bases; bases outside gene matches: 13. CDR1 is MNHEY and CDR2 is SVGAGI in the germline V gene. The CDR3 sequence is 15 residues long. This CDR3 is CASSKGQSNRTPQHF. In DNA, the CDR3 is TGTGCCAGCAGTAAGGGACAGTCGAATCGAACGCCCCAGCATTTT.

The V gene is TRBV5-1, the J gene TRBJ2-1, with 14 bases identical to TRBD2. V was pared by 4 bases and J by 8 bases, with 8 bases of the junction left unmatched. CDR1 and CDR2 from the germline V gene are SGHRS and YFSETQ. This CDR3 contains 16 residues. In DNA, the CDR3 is TGCGCCAGCAGCGCGGGACTAGCGGGGGCCCTTGATGAGCAGTTCTTC. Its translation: CASSAGLAGALDEQFF. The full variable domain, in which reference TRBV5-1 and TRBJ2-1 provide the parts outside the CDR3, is KAGVTQTPRYLIKTRGQQVTLSCSPISGHRSVSWYQQTPGQGLQFLFEYFSETQRNKGNFPGRFSGRQFSNSRSEMNVSTLELGDSALYLCASSAGLAGALDEQFFGPGTRLTVL.

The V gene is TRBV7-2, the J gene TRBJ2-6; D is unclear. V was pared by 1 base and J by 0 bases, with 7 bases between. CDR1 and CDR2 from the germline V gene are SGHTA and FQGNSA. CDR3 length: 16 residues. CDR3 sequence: CASSLVRPSGANVLTF. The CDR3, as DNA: TGTGCCAGCAGCTTAGTCAGGCCCTCTGGGGCCAACGTCCTGACTTTC.

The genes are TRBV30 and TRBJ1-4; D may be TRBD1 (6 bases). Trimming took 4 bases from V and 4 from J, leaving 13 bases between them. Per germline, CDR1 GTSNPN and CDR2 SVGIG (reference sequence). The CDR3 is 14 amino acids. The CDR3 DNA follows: TGTGCCTGGACCCCGGGGGGGCTTAATGAAAAACTGTTTTTT. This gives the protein CAWTPGGLNEKLFF.

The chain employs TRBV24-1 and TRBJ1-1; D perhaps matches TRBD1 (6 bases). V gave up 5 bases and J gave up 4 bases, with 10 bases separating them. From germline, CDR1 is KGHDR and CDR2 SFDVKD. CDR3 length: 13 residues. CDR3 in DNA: TGTGCCACCAGTGGGGCGGGGGCCACTGAAGCTTTCTTT. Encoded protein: CATSGAGATEAFF.

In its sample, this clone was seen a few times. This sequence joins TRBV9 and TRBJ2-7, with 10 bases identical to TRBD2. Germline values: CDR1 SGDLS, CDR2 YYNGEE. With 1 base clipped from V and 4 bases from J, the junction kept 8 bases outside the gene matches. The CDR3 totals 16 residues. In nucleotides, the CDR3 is TGTGCCAGCAGCGTATCCCGCACTAGCGGGGAATACGAGCAGTACTTC. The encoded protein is CASSVSRTSGEYEQYF. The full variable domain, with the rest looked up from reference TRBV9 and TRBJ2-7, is DSGVTQTPKHLITATGQRVTLRCSPRSGDLSVYWYQQSLDQGLQFLIQYYNGEERAKGNILERFSAQQFPDLHSELNLSSLELGDSALYFCASSVSRTSGEYEQYFGPGTRLTVT.

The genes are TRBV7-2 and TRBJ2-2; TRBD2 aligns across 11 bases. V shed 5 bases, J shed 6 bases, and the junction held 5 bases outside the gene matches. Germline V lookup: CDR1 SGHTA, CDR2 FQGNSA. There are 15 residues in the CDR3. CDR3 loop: CASSLSGRASGELFF. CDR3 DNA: TGTGCCAGCAGCCTTAGCGGGAGGGCCTCCGGGGAGCTGTTTTTT.

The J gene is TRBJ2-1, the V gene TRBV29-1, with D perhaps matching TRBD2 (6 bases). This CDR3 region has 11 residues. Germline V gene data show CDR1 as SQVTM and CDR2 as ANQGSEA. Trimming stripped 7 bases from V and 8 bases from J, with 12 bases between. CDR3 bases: TGCAGCGGGAGGGGCTGGGATGAGCAGTTCTTC. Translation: CSGRGWDEQFF.

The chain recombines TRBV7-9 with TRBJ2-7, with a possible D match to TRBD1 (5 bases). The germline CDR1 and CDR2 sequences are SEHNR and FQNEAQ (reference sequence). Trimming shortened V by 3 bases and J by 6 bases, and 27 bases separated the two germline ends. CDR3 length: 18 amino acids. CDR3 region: CASSFIRKSGSDPVEQYF. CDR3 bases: TGTGCCAGCAGCTTTATCAGGAAGTCAGGGTCCGATCCCGTCGAGCAGTACTTC.

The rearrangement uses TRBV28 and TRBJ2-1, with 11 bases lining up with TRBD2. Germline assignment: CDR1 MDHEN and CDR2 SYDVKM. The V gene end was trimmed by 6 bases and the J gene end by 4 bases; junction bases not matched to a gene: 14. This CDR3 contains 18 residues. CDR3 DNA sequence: TGTGCCAGCAGCCTGTGGGGTAGCGGGGGGGCCGGGTACAATGAGCAGTTCTTC. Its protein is CASSLWGSGGAGYNEQFF.

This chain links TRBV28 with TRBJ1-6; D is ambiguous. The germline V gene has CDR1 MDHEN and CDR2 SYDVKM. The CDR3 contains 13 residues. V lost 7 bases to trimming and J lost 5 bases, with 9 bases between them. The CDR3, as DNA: TGTGCCAGCAACCGGGAGAATAATTCACCCCTCCACTTT. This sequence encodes CASNRENNSPLHF.

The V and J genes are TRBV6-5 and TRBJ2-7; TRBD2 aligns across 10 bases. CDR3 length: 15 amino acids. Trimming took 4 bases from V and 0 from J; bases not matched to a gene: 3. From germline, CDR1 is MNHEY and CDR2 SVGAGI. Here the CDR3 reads CASSSLAGDSYEQYF. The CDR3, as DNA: TGTGCCAGCAGTTCGCTAGCGGGGGACTCCTACGAGCAGTACTTC.

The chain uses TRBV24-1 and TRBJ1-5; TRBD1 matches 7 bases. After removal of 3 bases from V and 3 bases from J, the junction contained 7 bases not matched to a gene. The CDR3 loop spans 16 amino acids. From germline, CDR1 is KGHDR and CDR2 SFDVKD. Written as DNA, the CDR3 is TGTGCCACCAGTGATCACGCCGGGACAGACAATCAGCCCCAGCATTTT. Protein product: CATSDHAGTDNQPQHF.

The CDR3 reads CASTTGPSRAFF. In DNA, the CDR3 is TGTGCCAGCACCACAGGGCCCTCCCGGGCTTTCTTT. This chain joins TRBV12-3 or TRBV12-4 and TRBJ1-1, with D perhaps matching TRBD1 (6 bases). The CDR3 extends over 12 amino acids. V dropped 7 bases and J dropped 11 bases, with 17 bases sitting between them.

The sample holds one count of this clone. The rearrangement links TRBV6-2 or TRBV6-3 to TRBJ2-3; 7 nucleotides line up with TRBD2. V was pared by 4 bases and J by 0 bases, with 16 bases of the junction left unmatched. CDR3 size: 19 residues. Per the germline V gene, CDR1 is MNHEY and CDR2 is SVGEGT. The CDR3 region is CASSLDSGTTLTSTDTQYF. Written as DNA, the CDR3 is TGTGCCAGCAGTTTAGACTCCGGGACTACGCTCACTAGCACAGATACGCAGTATTTT.

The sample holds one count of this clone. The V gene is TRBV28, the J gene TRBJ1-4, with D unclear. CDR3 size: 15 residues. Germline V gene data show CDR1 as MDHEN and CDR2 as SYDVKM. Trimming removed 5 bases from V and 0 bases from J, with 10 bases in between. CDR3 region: CASSPLQATNEKLFF. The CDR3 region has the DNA TGTGCCAGCAGTCCGTTACAAGCAACTAATGAAAAACTGTTTTTT.

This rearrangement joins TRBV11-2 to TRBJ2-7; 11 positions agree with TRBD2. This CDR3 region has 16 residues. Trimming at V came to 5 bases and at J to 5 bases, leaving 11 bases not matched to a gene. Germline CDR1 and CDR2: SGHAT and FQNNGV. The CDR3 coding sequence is TGTGCCAGCAGCCCAAATAGCGGGGGGGCGGGGAACGAGCAGTACTTC. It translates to CASSPNSGGAGNEQYF.

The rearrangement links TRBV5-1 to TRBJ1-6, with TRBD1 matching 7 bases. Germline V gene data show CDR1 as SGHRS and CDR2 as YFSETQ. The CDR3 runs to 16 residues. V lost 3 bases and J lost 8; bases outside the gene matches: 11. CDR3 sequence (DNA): TGCGCCAGCAGCTACGCTGGTAGGGGGCAAGATTCACCCCTCCACTTT. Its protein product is CASSYAGRGQDSPLHF.

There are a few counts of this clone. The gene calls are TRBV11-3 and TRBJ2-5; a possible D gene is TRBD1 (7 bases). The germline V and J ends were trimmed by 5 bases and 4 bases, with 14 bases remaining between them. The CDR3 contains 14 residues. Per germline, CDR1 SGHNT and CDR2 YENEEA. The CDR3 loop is CASSVGGGVETQYF. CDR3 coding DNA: TGTGCCAGCAGCGTAGGAGGGGGCGTAGAGACCCAGTACTTC.

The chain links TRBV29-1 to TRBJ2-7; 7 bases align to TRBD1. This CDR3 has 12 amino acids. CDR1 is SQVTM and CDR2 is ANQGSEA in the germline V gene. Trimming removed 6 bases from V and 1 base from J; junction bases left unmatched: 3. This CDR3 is CSVMGQSYEQYF. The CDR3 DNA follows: TGCAGCGTGATGGGACAGTCCTACGAGCAGTACTTC.